These T cell receptor beta chains were read from a single sample in a study of patients and donors after allogeneic stem cell transplantation. TCRdb ran MiXCR on the RT-PCR reads and lists one entry per CDR3 protein. This table has about 960,000 distinct CDR3 sequences, roughly 18% appearing once. The sequenced material came from blood, either unsorted or a sorted T cell fraction (not recorded which). All receptors derive from a human donor who was either an allogeneic HSCT recipient or a stem cell or donor lymphocyte infusion donor (not recorded which). It is not recorded whose cells these are; they may come from a transplant donor. Both conserved end residues are part of each CDR3. D genes are given only for firm matches. The size field is filled for only some rows; it gives once, few, many or a size class.

d_call: -
v_call: TRBV4-1
clone_size: -
j_call: TRBJ1-6
cdr3_nt: TGCGCCAGCAGCCAAGAAGGGCGTGGGGGGAGGAATTCACCCCTCCACTTT
cdr3_aa: CASSQEGRGGRNSPLHF

d_call: TRBD1
v_call: TRBV7-9
clone_size: few
j_call: TRBJ1-1
cdr3_nt: TGTGCCAGCAGCCCCAGACAGGGTTCTGAAGCTTTCTTT
cdr3_aa: CASSPRQGSEAFF

d_call: -
v_call: TRBV5-6
clone_size: many
j_call: TRBJ2-7
cdr3_nt: TGTGCCAGCAGCCATAGCGGCGGGGAGCAGTACTTC
cdr3_aa: CASSHSGGEQYF

d_call: -
v_call: TRBV3-1
clone_size: -
j_call: TRBJ2-1
cdr3_nt: TGTGCCAGCAGCCAAGAAACTAGTTTTAGGTATGATGAGCAGTTCTTC
cdr3_aa: CASSQETSFRYDEQFF

d_call: -
v_call: TRBV2
clone_size: -
j_call: TRBJ1-2
cdr3_nt: TGTGCCAGCAGTGGACGAGGGAATGGCTACACCTTC
cdr3_aa: CASSGRGNGYTF

d_call: -
v_call: TRBV29-1
clone_size: few
j_call: TRBJ2-5
cdr3_nt: TGCAGCGTTTGGGGGGGGGGCCCAACAGAGACCCAGTACTTC
cdr3_aa: CSVWGGGPTETQYF

d_call: -
v_call: TRBV6-1
clone_size: once
j_call: TRBJ2-1
cdr3_nt: TGTGCCAGCAGTGACCGGGTCCAAAGGGCCTACAATGAGCAGTTCTTC
cdr3_aa: CASSDRVQRAYNEQFF

d_call: TRBD2
v_call: TRBV9
clone_size: -
j_call: TRBJ2-1
cdr3_nt: TGTGCCAGCAAAAGAGAAACGGGCGGGAGGGCCCCGAAGCTCTTC
cdr3_aa: CASKRETGGRAPKLF

d_call: -
v_call: TRBV9
clone_size: -
j_call: TRBJ1-1
cdr3_nt: TGTGCCAGCAGAGCCGACAGTTTGTACACTGAAGCTTTCTTT
cdr3_aa: CASRADSLYTEAFF

d_call: -
v_call: TRBV4-3
clone_size: -
j_call: TRBJ1-2
cdr3_nt: TGCGCCAGCAGCCAAGATTGGGAGGGTCACTATGGCTACACCTTC
cdr3_aa: CASSQDWEGHYGYTF

d_call: TRBD1
v_call: TRBV5-1
clone_size: -
j_call: TRBJ1-1
cdr3_nt: TGCGCCAGCAGCCGAGGGACAGGGGTGGGGACTGAAGCTTTCTTT
cdr3_aa: CASSRGTGVGTEAFF

d_call: TRBD1
v_call: TRBV28
clone_size: few
j_call: TRBJ2-1
cdr3_nt: TGTGCCAGCAGTTTATCGCACTGGACAGGATACTACAATGAGCAGTTCTTC
cdr3_aa: CASSLSHWTGYYNEQFF

d_call: -
v_call: TRBV3-1
clone_size: -
j_call: TRBJ2-1
cdr3_nt: TGTGCCAGCAGTCCAGGTCTAGTGGGAGGAGCCTACAATGAGCAGTTCTTC
cdr3_aa: CASSPGLVGGAYNEQFF

d_call: -
v_call: TRBV20-1
clone_size: few
j_call: TRBJ2-3
cdr3_nt: TGCAGTGCTAGAGATCTTGCAGATACGCAGTATTTT
cdr3_aa: CSARDLADTQYF

d_call: -
v_call: TRBV29-1
clone_size: -
j_call: TRBJ2-7
cdr3_nt: TGCAGCGCCATCTGGGACTTCCGATCCTCCTACGAGCAGTACTTC
cdr3_aa: CSAIWDFRSSYEQYF

d_call: TRBD1
v_call: TRBV7-3
clone_size: -
j_call: TRBJ2-3
cdr3_nt: TGTGCCAGCAGCCCCATAGGGACAGGGGTCACAGATACGCAGTATTTT
cdr3_aa: CASSPIGTGVTDTQYF